This T cell receptor (beta chain) was recorded in a study of blood T cell repertoires in COVID-19. Study overall: COVID-19 samples, acute and convalescent, were from the United States, Italy and Spain. Sources were T cells, B-cell-depleted T cells, or PBMCs; the material itself was cDNA or gDNA.

As handled by the study authors: For nucleated cells, counts were estimated from reference gene primer amplification. Measured with immunoSEQ multiplex PCR; TCRdb has only the in-frame clones, and not every one. The D gene and trimming were derived from the DNA, and the V and J assignments and clone size from that table. The sample lists roughly 59,000 clones; about four fifths were seen once. Sequencing was performed on peripheral blood. The clonotype originates from a woman aged 80 or older with acute or convalescent COVID-19.

In DNA, the CDR3 is TGTGCCAGCAGCTTAGAGGCGGGGTGGGAGCAGTTCTTC. Its translation: CASSLEAGWEQFF. V usage is TRBV11-3 and J usage is TRBJ2-1; D possibly corresponds to TRBD2 (6 bases). The CDR3 is 13 amino acids. The V end was cut by 0 bases, the J end by 10 bases, with 10 bases between. Germline V gene sequence: CDR1 SGHNT, CDR2 YENEEA.